This T cell receptor (beta chain) was recorded in a study of response to subunit inactivated influenza vaccine. Details on this clonotype: Its antigen remains unknown.

Regarding the study as a whole: The authors suggested that few new T cells are recruited per seasonal influenza vaccination.

TCRdb called the RT-PCR reads again in MiXCR, with one record for every CDR3 protein. The sample records more than 400,000 distinct CDR3 sequences, less than 7.5% being singletons. This CDR3 is built from 16 residues. Trimming cost V 0 bases and J 5 bases; bases outside gene matches: 9. Germline CDR1 and CDR2: SGHDT and YYEEEE. The TCR sequence derives from a man aged 50-75 years who received an inactivated influenza vaccine. This chain links TRBV5-6 with TRBJ2-5; 8 bases line up with TRBD2. The sample consisted of PBMCs from blood, taken roughly 24 months after vaccination. CDR3 amino acids: CASSLVGGGRSETQYF. In DNA form, the CDR3 reads TGTGCCAGCAGCTTGGTCGGGGGGGGTAGGTCGGAGACCCAGTACTTC.